Shown below are 5 T cell receptor beta chains from a single sample sequenced in a study of T cells after yellow fever vaccination. TCRdb re-derived calls from the 5' RACE reads in MiXCR, one entry per CDR3 protein. The sample consists of some 300,000 distinct CDR3 sequences, approximately 10% of them appearing once. The specimen was CD4+ T cells sorted from PBMCs, collected 5 days after the yellow fever booster vaccination. The receptor set was obtained from a man between 18 and 29 years old who received the YFV17D yellow fever vaccine.

The V and J genes are TRBV7-9 and TRBJ2-3; maybe TRBD1 (6 bases). Germline lookup yields CDR1 SEHNR and CDR2 FQNEAQ (reference sequence). The CDR3 runs 15 residues. V was clipped by 5 bases and J by 2 bases, with 14 bases between them. The CDR3 DNA reads TGTGCCAGCAGCCTCGGGACACAATACACAGATACGCAGTATTTT. Residues: CASSLGTQYTDTQYF.

This clonotype was detected a few times. The V call is TRBV30, the J call TRBJ2-1; 8 nucleotides match TRBD2. CDR3 length equals 14 residues. Losses at the gene ends were 4 bases for V and 4 bases for J; bases not matched to a gene: 6. CDR1 and CDR2 from the germline V gene are GTSNPN and SVGIG (reference sequence). Here the CDR3 DNA reads TGTGCCTGGACAATCGGGACTAGTTACAATGAGCAGTTCTTC. This translates into CAWTIGTSYNEQFF.

This clonotype was seen only a few times. The genes are TRBV12-3 or TRBV12-4 and TRBJ2-1; TRBD2 matches at 12 bases. This CDR3 is 17 amino acids long. V was clipped by 4 bases and J by 6 bases; unmatched bases: 10. The CDR3 loop is CASSSSTSGGIGNEQFF. The CDR3 DNA follows: TGTGCCAGCAGTTCCTCGACTAGCGGGGGAATCGGCAATGAGCAGTTCTTC.

This clonotype was seen only a few times. The genes are TRBV20-1 and TRBJ2-1; no clear D gene. The CDR3 covers 14 residues. Trimming took 6 bases from V and 9 from J, leaving 21 bases between them. Per the germline V gene, CDR1 is DFQATT and CDR2 is SNEGSKA (reference sequence). The CDR3 DNA follows: TGCAGTGCAAGTGACATGGGGTTGTATGGTGAGCAGTTCTTC. Amino acid sequence: CSASDMGLYGEQFF.

This clonotype was found a few times. The rearrangement links TRBV5-1 to TRBJ2-1; 10 bases line up with TRBD2. This CDR3 has 14 residues. Germline loops: CDR1 SGHRS, CDR2 YFSETQ. V gave up 5 bases and J gave up 10 bases; unmatched junction bases: 9. CDR3 in amino acids: CASRPASGGREQFF. Here the CDR3 DNA reads TGCGCCAGCAGACCCGCTAGCGGGGGTAGGGAGCAGTTCTTC.